The rows below give T cell receptor beta chains drawn from one sample of a study of blood T cell repertoires in COVID-19. The protocol was immunoSEQ multiplex PCR, while the TCRdb copy is restricted to in-frame clones and leaves out a portion. Seen here are more than 200,000 clones, approximately 84% observed once, and the top ten hold roughly 8%. The sample consisted of peripheral blood. The receptors shown here come from an elderly woman with acute or convalescent COVID-19. The CDR3 runs from the conserved cysteine through the conserved F or W. The D gene is left open where the match is weak. Rows give clone size only sometimes, using once, few, many, or a class for an expanded clone.

clone size,V gene,D gene,J gene,CDR3 DNA,CDR3 protein
NA,TRBV4-2,TRBD1,TRBJ2-2,TGTGCCAGCAGCCCCACCTCCGACAGGGGGTACACCGGGGAGCTGTTTTTT,CASSPTSDRGYTGELFF
NA,TRBV5-6,TRBD2,TRBJ2-7,TGTGCCAGCAGCGAGACTAGCGGGGGCCGCTACGAGCAGTACTTC,CASSETSGGRYEQYF
NA,TRBV4-2,TRBD2,TRBJ2-3,TGTGCCAGCAGCCAAGGCTCCGCGGGAGGCTGGGCCACAGATACGCAGTATTTT,CASSQGSAGGWATDTQYF
NA,TRBV5-6,TRBD1,TRBJ2-2,TGTGCCAGCAGCGGACAGGGGGCGCACACCGGGGAGCTGTTTTTT,CASSGQGAHTGELFF
NA,TRBV6-5,NA,TRBJ2-7,TGTGCCAGCAGTTACGGAGGGACTTACGAGCAGTACTTC,CASSYGGTYEQYF
NA,TRBV5-4,TRBD2,TRBJ2-1,TGTGCCAGCAGTCAGGTGGCGGGAGGGGTTTACAATGAGCAGTTCTTC,CASSQVAGGVYNEQFF
once,TRBV3-1/TRBV3-2,NA,TRBJ2-5,TGTGCCAGCATCAAAGTGGGGGCGCAAGAGACCCAGTACTTC,CASIKVGAQETQYF
NA,TRBV2,TRBD1,TRBJ1-5,TGTGCCAGCAGTGACAGGGGGCCGAGCAATCAGCCCCAGCATTTT,CASSDRGPSNQPQHF
NA,TRBV19,NA,TRBJ2-7,TGTGCCAGTAGTATAGGGACAGATGAATTCTTCAACTCCTACGAGCAGTACTTC,CASSIGTDEFFNSYEQYF
NA,TRBV19,NA,TRBJ2-3,TGTGCCAGTAGTTCCCGGGGGGCCCCCGACACAGATACGCAGTATTTT,CASSSRGAPDTDTQYF
NA,TRBV18,TRBD1,TRBJ2-7,TGTGCCAGCTCACAGCGCCCCGACAGGGCGCACGAGCAGTACTTC,CASSQRPDRAHEQYF
NA,TRBV6-2/TRBV6-3,NA,TRBJ1-1,TGTGCCAGCAGTTACTCCCGATCAGGGAATACTGCTTTCTTT,CASSYSRSGNTAFF
NA,TRBV3-1/TRBV3-2,NA,TRBJ2-3,TGTGCCAGCAGCCAAGATACGGCAGATACGCAGTATTTT,CASSQDTADTQYF
NA,TRBV7-9,NA,TRBJ2-5,TGTGCCAGCAGCTTATGGTCCGAGGAGACCCAGTACTTC,CASSLWSEETQYF
once,TRBV7-9,NA,TRBJ2-5,TGTGCCAGCAGCTCTGACAGATCTAAAGAGACCCAGTACTTC,CASSSDRSKETQYF
few,TRBV7-9,TRBD1,TRBJ1-6,TGTGCCAGCAGCTGGGGGACAGGGGATCGCGACCTCCACTTT,CASSWGTGDRDLHF
NA,TRBV30,NA,TRBJ2-1,TGTGCCTGGAGTGTACAAGCGGGTGCTGAGCAGTTCTTC,CAWSVQAGAEQFF
NA,TRBV15,NA,TRBJ2-1,TGTGCCACCAGCAGATCCCGGACATACTCCTACAATGAGCAGTTCTTC,CATSRSRTYSYNEQFF
NA,TRBV29-1,NA,TRBJ2-2,TGCAGCGTTGTTCCTAGACTAAACACCGGGGAGCTGTTTTTT,CSVVPRLNTGELFF
once,TRBV6-5,NA,TRBJ1-2,TGTGCCAGCAGTTACCACGGGTCCTCCACTGGCGGCTACACCTTC,CASSYHGSSTGGYTF
once,TRBV19,NA,TRBJ1-1,TGTGCCAGTAGTATTGAGAACGGAGGTGAAGCTTTCTTT,CASSIENGGEAFF
NA,TRBV15,NA,TRBJ1-6,TGTGCCACCAGCCGTGGAGGGGGGGTGGGTAATTCACCCCTCCACTTT,CATSRGGGVGNSPLHF
NA,TRBV11-2,NA,TRBJ2-7,TGTGCCAGCAGCAGGACAGACACCTACGAGCAGTACTTC,CASSRTDTYEQYF